This record looks at one T cell receptor beta chain sequence and its context. Its antigen is currently unknown. The data stem from a study of cytomegalovirus exposure and HLA in healthy donors. The PCR employed 60 Vbeta primers together with 13 Jbeta primers. Authors' data handling: In a later analysis, 80 million to 100 million unique TCR beta chains included roughly 11 million shared by two or more donors. The protocol was immunoSEQ multiplex PCR, while the TCRdb copy is restricted to in-frame clones and leaves out a portion. Clone size and V and J calls were adopted from that table, with D and trimming inferred from the DNA. Of fewer than 110,000 clones listed, around 78% are singletons. Overall study results and limits: Accurate prediction of most subjects' HLA-A and HLA-B alleles from TCR beta sequences was reported. A missense variant in DCLRE1C was later tied to TCR beta V- and J-gene trimming.

Healthy bone marrow donors made up the donor group. The sequenced material came from PBMCs. The TCR was taken from a young man in good health and CMV-seronegative.

CDR3 sequence reads: CASSLTLAGGRNEQFF. The CDR3 DNA sequence: TGTGCCAGCAGCTTAACCCTAGCGGGGGGGCGGAATGAGCAGTTCTTC. The chain couples TRBV7-3 to TRBJ2-1; 12 nucleotides line up with TRBD2. Trimming removed 0 bases from V and 7 bases from J; junction bases left unmatched: 4. The CDR3 sequence is 16 residues long. CDR1 is SGHTA and CDR2 is FQGTGA in the germline V gene.